One sample yielded the 15 T cell receptor beta chains listed below, sequenced in a study of blood T cell repertoires in COVID-19. TCRdb's copy holds only in-frame clones and misses some; the assay was immunoSEQ multiplex PCR. The top ten clones hold more than 4.5% of a sample with about 280,000 clones, 75% to 85% of them seen once. Material for sequencing was peripheral blood. These receptors came from a man in his fifties or sixties with active or convalescent COVID-19.

This clone has just a few counts. Other DNA sequences in this specimen translate into the identical CDR3. The V and J genes are TRBV5-1 and TRBJ2-2; maybe TRBD1 (5 bases). CDR3 length equals 16 residues. Per the germline V gene, CDR1 is SGHRS and CDR2 is YFSETQ. V dropped 0 bases and J dropped 0 bases, with 9 bases sitting between them. CDR3 protein: CASSLAPGSNTGELFF. DNA for the CDR3: TGCGCCAGCAGCTTGGCCCCAGGGTCGAACACCGGGGAGCTGTTTTTT.

This chain links TRBV6-6 with TRBJ2-1, with D maybe TRBD2 (5 bases). Trimming shortened V by 0 bases and J by 6 bases, and 12 bases separated the two germline ends. In germline, CDR1 is MNHNY, CDR2 SVGAGI (reference sequence). CDR3 size: 15 residues. The CDR3 is CASSYSNREANEQFF. CDR3 nucleotide sequence: TGTGCCAGCAGTTACTCGAACCGGGAAGCCAATGAGCAGTTCTTC.

The chain couples TRBV5-6 to TRBJ2-7; D call uncertain. This CDR3 spans 14 amino acids. Germline V lookup: CDR1 SGHDT, CDR2 YYEEEE. V was trimmed by 3 bases and J by 0 bases, leaving 10 bases between them. This CDR3 is CASSWSGNSYEQYF. CDR3 coding DNA: TGTGCCAGCAGCTGGTCAGGAAACTCCTACGAGCAGTACTTC.

The chain couples TRBV3-1 (or the pseudogene TRBV3-2) to TRBJ1-2; D is possibly TRBD1 (6 bases). Germline loops: CDR1 LGHDT, CDR2 YNNKEL (reference sequence). Trimming shortened V by 1 base and J by 8 bases, and 11 bases separated the two germline ends. The CDR3 runs to 13 residues. Here the CDR3 DNA reads TGTGCCAGCAGCCAAGGGCAGGGGTGGGGCTACACCTTC. Its translation: CASSQGQGWGYTF.

V is TRBV4-1 and J is TRBJ2-1; possible D gene TRBD2, 6 bases. The CDR3 covers 12 residues. Germline lookup yields CDR1 MGHRA and CDR2 YSYEKL. Trimming pared 2 bases from V and 12 bases from J, leaving 11 bases between. DNA of the CDR3: TGCGCCAGCAGCCAACACTGGAGGGTGCAGTTCTTC. It encodes CASSQHWRVQFF.

The chain uses TRBV5-1 and TRBJ2-7, with D possibly TRBD2 on 7 matching bases. Germline V lookup: CDR1 SGHRS, CDR2 YFSETQ. Trimming removed 0 bases at V and 7 bases at J, with 20 bases between. The CDR3 is 16 residues long. CDR3 sequence reads: CASSLEGGAVGGEQYF. For the CDR3, the DNA is TGCGCCAGCAGCTTGGAGGGGGGGGCGGTCGGGGGAGAGCAGTACTTC.

This clone has ten or more counts. The chain couples TRBV6-5 to TRBJ1-1, with 7 positions matching TRBD1. Germline loops: CDR1 MNHEY, CDR2 SVGAGI. The length of the CDR3 is 11 residues. V shed 6 bases, J shed 10 bases, and the junction held 5 bases outside the gene matches. CDR3 protein: CASRQGPAAFF. The CDR3 DNA reads TGTGCCAGCAGACAGGGGCCTGCAGCTTTCTTT.

This chain connects TRBV3-1 (or the pseudogene TRBV3-2) to TRBJ1-6, with 7 bases lining up with TRBD1. This CDR3 comprises 15 residues. J lost 5 bases, V lost 7 bases, and 8 bases had no gene match. CDR1 LGHDT and CDR2 YNNKEL come from the germline V gene (reference sequence). The CDR3 DNA reads as TGTGCCAGCACCTTGGGGGACAGAGATAATTCACCCCTCCACTTT. Encoded protein: CASTLGDRDNSPLHF.

V and J are TRBV6-5 and TRBJ1-3; the D gene is possibly TRBD1 (6 bases). The germline CDR1 and CDR2 sequences are MNHEY and SVGAGI. V lost 5 bases and J 2 bases, leaving 10 bases between the germline ends. CDR3 size: 14 residues. The chain's CDR3 is CASSPGVPGNTIYF. The CDR3 nucleotides read TGTGCCAGCAGTCCAGGGGTTCCTGGAAACACCATATATTTT.

This chain connects TRBV10-1 to TRBJ1-1, with D tentatively TRBD1 (5 bases). This CDR3 is 12 amino acids long. V was shortened by 8 bases and J by 2 bases, with 9 bases between the two germline ends. Looked up from germline, CDR1 is WNHNN and CDR2 is SYGVQD (reference sequence). CDR3 bases: TGCGCCAGCCAAGGGGATAACACTGAAGCTTTCTTT. As protein: CASQGDNTEAFF.

This chain uses TRBV19 with TRBJ1-3; D may be TRBD1 (6 bases). Looked up from germline, CDR1 is LNHDA and CDR2 is SQIVND (reference sequence). The CDR3 is made up of 13 amino acids. V was clipped by 7 bases and J by 2 bases, with 9 bases between them. In nucleotides, the CDR3 is TGTGCCAGTACCAGGGGAGCTGGAAACACCATATATTTT. This translates into CASTRGAGNTIYF.

This clone occurred once. This chain joins TRBV6-2 or TRBV6-3 and TRBJ2-3; 10 bases fit TRBD1. Germline V gene data show CDR1 as MNHEY and CDR2 as SVGEGT. V gave up 6 bases and J gave up 2 bases; unmatched junction bases: 5. The CDR3 is 15 residues long. The CDR3 region has the DNA TGTGCCAGCAGCACAGGACAGGGGGTCACAGATACGCAGTATTTT. Translating it yields CASSTGQGVTDTQYF.

The CDR3 protein is CASSLAGGNSGNTIYF. The CDR3 DNA sequence: TGCGCCAGCAGCTTGGCGGGGGGCAACTCTGGAAACACCATATATTTT. This chain uses TRBV5-1 with TRBJ1-3; tentatively, D is TRBD1 (6 bases). Trimming pared 0 bases from V and 0 bases from J, leaving 10 bases between. In germline, CDR1 is SGHRS, CDR2 YFSETQ. CDR3 size: 16 residues.

The V call is TRBV2, the J call TRBJ2-7; the match to TRBD1 covers 7 bases. The V gene's germline CDR1 is SNHLY and CDR2 FYNNEI. V was clipped by 6 bases and J by 6 bases; unmatched bases: 8. The CDR3 contains 13 residues. The CDR3 loop is CASSRQGRSEQYF. The DNA of the CDR3 is TGTGCCAGCAGCCGACAGGGTAGGAGCGAGCAGTACTTC.

This chain links TRBV19 with TRBJ1-4, with 7 bases fitting TRBD1. Losses at the gene ends were 8 bases for V and 8 bases for J; bases not matched to a gene: 11. CDR1 and CDR2 from the germline V gene are LNHDA and SQIVND (reference sequence). The CDR3 is made up of 14 amino acids. The CDR3 DNA sequence: TGTGCCAGTTCTCGCTCGACAGGGAGGGAAAAACTGTTTTTT. As protein: CASSRSTGREKLFF.